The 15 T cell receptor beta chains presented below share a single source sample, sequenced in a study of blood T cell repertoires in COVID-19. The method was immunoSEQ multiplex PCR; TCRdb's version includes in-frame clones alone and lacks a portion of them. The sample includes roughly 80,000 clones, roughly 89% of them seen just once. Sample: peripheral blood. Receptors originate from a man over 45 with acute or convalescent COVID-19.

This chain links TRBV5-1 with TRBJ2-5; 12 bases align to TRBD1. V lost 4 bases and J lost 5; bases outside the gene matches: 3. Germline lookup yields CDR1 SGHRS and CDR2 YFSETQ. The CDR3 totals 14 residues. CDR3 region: CASSTGQGAETQYF. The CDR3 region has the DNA TGCGCCAGCAGCACGGGACAGGGGGCGGAGACCCAGTACTTC.

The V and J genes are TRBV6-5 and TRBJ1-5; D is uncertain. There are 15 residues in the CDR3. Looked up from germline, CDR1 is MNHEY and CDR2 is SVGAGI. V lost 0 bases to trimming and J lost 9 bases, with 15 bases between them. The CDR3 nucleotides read TGTGCCAGCAGTTACTCGAGAGCACACCCTAGGCCCCAGCATTTT. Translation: CASSYSRAHPRPQHF.

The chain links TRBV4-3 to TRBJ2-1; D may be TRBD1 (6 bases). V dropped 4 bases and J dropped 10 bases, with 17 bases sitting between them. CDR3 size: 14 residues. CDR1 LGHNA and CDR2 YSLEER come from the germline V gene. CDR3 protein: CASSRTVTGSEQFF. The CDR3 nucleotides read TGCGCCAGCAGCCGAACCGTAACAGGGAGCGAGCAGTTCTTC.

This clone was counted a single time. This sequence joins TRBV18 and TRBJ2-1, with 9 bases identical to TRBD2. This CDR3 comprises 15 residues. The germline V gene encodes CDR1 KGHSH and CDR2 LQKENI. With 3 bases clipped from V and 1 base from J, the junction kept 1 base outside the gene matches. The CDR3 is CASSPTSGSYNEQFF. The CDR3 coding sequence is TGTGCCAGCTCACCGACTAGCGGATCCTACAATGAGCAGTTCTTC.

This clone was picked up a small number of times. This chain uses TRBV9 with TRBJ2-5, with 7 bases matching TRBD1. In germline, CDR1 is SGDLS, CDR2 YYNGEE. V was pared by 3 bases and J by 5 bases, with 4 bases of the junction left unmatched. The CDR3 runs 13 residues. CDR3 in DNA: TGTGCCAGCAGCGGACAGGGTCGGGAGACCCAGTACTTC. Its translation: CASSGQGRETQYF.

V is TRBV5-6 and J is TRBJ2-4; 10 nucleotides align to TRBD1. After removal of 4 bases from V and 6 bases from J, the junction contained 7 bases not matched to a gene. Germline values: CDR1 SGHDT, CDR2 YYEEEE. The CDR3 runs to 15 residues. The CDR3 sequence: CASSPRGQGTNIQYF. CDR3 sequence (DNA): TGTGCCAGCAGCCCCAGGGGACAGGGGACAAACATTCAGTACTTC.

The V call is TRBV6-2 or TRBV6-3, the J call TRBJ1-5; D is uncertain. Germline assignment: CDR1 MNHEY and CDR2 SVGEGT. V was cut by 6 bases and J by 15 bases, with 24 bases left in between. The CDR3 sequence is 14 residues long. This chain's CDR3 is CASSPGPLRRSWHF. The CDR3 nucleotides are TGTGCCAGCAGCCCTGGGCCCTTAAGAAGGTCCTGGCATTTT.

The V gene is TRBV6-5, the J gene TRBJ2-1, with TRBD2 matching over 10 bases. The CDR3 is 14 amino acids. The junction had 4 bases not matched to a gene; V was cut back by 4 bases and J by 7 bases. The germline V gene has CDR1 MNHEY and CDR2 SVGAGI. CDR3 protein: CASSSGLALNEQFF. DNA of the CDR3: TGTGCCAGCAGTTCGGGACTAGCGCTAAATGAGCAGTTCTTC.

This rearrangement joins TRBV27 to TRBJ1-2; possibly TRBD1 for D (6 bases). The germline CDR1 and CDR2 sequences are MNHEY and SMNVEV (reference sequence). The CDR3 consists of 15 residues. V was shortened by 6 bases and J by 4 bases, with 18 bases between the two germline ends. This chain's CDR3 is CASRDLRGGFYGYTF. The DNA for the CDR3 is TGTGCCAGCAGGGACTTAAGGGGGGGCTTCTATGGCTACACCTTC.

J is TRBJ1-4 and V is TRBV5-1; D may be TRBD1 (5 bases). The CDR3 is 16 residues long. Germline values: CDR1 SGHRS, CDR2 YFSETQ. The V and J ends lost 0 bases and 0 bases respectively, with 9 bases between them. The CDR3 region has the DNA TGCGCCAGCAGCTTGGGCGGGACCTCAACTAATGAAAAACTGTTTTTT. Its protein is CASSLGGTSTNEKLFF.

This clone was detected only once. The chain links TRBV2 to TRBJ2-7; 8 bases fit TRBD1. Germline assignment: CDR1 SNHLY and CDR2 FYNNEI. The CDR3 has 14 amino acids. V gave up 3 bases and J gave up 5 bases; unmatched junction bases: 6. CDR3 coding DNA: TGTGCCAGCAGTGACGACAGGGGACAGGACGAGCAGTACTTC. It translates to CASSDDRGQDEQYF.

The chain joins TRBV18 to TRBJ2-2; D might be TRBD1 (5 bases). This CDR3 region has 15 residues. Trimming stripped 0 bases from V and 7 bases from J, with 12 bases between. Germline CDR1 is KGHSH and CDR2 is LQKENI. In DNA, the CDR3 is TGTGCCAGCTCACCACCTGTAGGGGTCGGCGGGGAGCTGTTTTTT. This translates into CASSPPVGVGGELFF.

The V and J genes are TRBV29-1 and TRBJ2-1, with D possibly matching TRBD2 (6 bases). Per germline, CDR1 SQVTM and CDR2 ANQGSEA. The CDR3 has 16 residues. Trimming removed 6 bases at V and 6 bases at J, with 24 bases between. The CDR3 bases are TGCAGCGTGTCCGCGGGTCTCGCGGGGAGAGGCAATGAGCAGTTCTTC. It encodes CSVSAGLAGRGNEQFF.

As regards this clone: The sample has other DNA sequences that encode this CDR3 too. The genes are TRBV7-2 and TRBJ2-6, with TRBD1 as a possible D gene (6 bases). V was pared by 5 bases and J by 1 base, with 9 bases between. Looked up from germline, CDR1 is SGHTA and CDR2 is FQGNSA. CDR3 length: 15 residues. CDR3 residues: CASSIQGSGANVLTF. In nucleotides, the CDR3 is TGTGCCAGCAGCATACAGGGATCTGGGGCCAACGTCCTGACTTTC.

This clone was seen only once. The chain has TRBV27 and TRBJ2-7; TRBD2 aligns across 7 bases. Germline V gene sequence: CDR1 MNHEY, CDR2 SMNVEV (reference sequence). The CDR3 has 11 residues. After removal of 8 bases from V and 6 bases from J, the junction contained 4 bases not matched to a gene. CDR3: CASGRGVEQYF. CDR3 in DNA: TGTGCCAGCGGGAGGGGCGTCGAGCAGTACTTC.